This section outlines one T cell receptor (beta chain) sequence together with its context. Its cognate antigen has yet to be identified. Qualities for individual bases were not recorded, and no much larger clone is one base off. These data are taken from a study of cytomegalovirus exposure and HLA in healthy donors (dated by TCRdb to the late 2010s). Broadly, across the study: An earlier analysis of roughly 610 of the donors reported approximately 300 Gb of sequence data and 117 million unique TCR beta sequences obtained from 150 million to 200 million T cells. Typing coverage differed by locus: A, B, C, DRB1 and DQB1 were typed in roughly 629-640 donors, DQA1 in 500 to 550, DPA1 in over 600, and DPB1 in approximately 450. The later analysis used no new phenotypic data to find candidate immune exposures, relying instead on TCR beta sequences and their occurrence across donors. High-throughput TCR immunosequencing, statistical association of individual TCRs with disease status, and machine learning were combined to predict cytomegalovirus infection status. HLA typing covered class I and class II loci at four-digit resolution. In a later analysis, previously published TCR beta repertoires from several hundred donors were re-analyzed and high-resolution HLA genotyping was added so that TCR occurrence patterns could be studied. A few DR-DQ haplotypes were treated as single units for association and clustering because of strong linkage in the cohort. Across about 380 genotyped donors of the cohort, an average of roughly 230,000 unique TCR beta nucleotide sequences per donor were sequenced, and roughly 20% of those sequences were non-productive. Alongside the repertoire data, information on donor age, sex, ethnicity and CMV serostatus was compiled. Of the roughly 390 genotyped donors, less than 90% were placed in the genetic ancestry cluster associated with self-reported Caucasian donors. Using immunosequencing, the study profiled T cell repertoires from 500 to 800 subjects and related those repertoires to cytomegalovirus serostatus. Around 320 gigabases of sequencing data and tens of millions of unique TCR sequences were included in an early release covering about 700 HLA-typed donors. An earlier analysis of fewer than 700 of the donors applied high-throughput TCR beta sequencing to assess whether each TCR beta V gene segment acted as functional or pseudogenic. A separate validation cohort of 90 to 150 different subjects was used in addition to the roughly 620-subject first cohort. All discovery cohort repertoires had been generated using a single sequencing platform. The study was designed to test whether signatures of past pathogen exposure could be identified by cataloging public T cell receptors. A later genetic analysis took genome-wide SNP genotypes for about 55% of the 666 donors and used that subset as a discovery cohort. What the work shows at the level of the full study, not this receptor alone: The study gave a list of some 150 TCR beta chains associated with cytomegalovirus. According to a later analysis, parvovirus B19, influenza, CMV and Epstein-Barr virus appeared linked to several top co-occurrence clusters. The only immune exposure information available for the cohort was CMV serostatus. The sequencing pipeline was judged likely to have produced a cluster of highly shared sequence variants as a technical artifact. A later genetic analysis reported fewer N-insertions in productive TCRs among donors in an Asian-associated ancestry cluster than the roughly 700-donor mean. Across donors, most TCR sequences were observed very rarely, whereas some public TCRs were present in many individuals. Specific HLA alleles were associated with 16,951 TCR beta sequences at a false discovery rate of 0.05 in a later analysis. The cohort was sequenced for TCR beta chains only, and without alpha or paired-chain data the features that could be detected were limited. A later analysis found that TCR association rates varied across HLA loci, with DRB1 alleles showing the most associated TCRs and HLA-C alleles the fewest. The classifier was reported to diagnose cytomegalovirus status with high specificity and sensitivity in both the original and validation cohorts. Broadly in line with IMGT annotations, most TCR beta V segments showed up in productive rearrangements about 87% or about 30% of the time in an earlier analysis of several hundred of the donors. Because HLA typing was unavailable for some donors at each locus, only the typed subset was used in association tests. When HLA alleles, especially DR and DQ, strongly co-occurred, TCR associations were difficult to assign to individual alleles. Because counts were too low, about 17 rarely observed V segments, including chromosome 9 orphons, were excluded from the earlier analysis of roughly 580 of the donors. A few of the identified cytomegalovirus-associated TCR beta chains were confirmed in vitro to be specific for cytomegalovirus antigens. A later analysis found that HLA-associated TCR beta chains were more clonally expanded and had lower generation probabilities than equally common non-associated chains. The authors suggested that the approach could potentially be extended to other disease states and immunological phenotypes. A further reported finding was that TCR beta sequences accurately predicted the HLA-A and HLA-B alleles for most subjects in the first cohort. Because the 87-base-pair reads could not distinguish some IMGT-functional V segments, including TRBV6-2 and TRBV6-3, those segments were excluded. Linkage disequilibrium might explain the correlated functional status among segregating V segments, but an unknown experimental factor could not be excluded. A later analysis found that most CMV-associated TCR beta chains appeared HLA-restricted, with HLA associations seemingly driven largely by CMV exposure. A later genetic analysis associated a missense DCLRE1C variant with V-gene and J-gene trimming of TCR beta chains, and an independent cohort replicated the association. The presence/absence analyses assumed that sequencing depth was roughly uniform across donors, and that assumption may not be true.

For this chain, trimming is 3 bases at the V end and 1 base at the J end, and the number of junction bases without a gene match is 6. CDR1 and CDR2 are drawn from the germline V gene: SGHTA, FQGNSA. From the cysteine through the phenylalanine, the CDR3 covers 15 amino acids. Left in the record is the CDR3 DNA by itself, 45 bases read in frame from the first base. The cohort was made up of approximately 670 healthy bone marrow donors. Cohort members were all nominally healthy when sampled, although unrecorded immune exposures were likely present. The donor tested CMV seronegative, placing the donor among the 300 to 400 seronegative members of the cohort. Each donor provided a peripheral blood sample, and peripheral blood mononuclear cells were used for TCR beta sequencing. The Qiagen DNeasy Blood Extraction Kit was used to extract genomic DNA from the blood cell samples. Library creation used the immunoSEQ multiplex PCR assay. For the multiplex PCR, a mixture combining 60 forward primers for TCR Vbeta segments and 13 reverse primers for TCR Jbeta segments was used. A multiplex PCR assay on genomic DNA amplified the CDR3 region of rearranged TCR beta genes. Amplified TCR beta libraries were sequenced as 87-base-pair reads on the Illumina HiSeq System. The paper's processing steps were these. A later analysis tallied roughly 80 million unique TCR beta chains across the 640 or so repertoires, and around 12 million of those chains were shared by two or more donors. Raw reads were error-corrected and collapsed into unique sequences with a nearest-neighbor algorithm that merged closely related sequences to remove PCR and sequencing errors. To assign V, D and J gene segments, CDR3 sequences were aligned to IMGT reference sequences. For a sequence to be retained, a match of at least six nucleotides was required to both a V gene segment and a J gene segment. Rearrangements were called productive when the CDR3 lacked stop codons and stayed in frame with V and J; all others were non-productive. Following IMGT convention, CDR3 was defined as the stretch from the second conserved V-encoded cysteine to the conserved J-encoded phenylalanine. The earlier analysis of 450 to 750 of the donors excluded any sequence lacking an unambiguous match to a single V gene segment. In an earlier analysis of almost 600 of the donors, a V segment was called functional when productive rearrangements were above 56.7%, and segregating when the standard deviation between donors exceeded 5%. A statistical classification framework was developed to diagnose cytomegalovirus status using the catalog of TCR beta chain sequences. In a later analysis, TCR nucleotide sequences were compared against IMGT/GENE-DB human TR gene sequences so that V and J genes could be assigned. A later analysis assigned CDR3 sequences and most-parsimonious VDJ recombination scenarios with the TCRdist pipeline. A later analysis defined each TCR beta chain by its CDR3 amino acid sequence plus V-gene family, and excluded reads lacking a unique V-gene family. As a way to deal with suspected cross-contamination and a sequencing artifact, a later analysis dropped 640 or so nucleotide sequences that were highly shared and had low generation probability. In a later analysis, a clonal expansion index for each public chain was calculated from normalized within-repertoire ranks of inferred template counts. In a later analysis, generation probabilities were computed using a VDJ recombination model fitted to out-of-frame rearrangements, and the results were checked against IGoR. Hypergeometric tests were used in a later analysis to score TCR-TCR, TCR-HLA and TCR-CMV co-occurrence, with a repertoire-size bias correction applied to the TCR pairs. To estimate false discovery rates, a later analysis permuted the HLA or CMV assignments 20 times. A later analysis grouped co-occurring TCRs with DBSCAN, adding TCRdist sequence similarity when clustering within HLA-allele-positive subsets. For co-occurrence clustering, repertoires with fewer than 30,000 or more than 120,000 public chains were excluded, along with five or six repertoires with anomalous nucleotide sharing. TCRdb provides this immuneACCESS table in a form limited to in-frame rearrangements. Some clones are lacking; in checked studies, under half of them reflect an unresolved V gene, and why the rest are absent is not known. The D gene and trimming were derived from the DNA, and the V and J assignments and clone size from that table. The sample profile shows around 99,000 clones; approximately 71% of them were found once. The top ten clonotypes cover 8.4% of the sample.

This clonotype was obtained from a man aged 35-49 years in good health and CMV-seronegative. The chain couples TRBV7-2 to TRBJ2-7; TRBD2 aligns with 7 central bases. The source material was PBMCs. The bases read TGTGCCAGCAGCTTCCCAGCTAGCGGATCCTACGAGCAGTACTTC. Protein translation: CASSFPASGSYEQYF.